This is a list of T cell receptor beta chains from one sample in a study of control samples from healthy donors and cancer patients. Generated by immunoSEQ multiplex PCR, the TCRdb table keeps only in-frame clones and is missing some. The table includes some 120,000 clones, roughly nine tenths detected once. The sample taken for sequencing was PBMCs. The receptor source for this set is a woman aged 45-65 years with colorectal cancer. Each CDR3 is given with its conserved first and last residue. The order of the fields is D gene, V gene, clone size, J gene, CDR3 DNA, CDR3 protein. D genes are given only for firm matches. Not all rows give a size; the values are once, few, many and, for expanded clones, a class.

>.|TRBV27|.|TRBJ2-1
TGTGCCAGCAGTTTGAACACGCTAACCTACAATGAGCAGTTCTTC
CASSLNTLTYNEQFF
>.|TRBV27|.|TRBJ2-7
TGTGCCAGCAGCAACCCAGGGAACCTCTACGAGCAGTACTTC
CASSNPGNLYEQYF
>.|TRBV19|.|TRBJ1-1
TGTGCCAGTAGTATAGATCCGGGACTGAACACTGAAGCTTTCTTT
CASSIDPGLNTEAFF
>.|TRBV6-6|.|TRBJ1-5
TGTGCCAGCAGTTATCGGGCCTCTAATAGCAATCAGCCCCAGCATTTT
CASSYRASNSNQPQHF
>.|TRBV7-5|.|TRBJ1-5
TGTGTCAGAAGCCAAAAAAGGACAGGGAATGGCAATCAGCCCCAGCATTTT
CVRSQKRTGNGNQPQHF
>.|TRBV5-4|.|TRBJ1-3
TGTGCCAGCAGCCTATTTGCAGGGGCCGGAAACACCATATATTTT
CASSLFAGAGNTIYF
>.|TRBV29-1|few|TRBJ2-5
TGCACCGTGATCGAAAGTTTCCAAGAGACCCAGTACTTC
CTVIESFQETQYF
>TRBD1|TRBV29-1|.|TRBJ1-2
TGCAGCGTCGGAGACAGACAGGGTTATAACTATGGCTACACCTTC
CSVGDRQGYNYGYTF
>.|TRBV27|once|TRBJ1-2
TGTGCCAGCAGTTTAAACAGGGCATATGGCTACACCTTC
CASSLNRAYGYTF
>TRBD2|TRBV28|.|TRBJ2-1
TGTGCCAGCAGGTTACCTAGCGGGAGGCAGAATGAGCAGTTCTTC
CASRLPSGRQNEQFF
>TRBD2|TRBV14|.|TRBJ2-3
TGTGCCAGCAGCCAACAGGGCGGGAGCCGAACAGATACGCAGTATTTT
CASSQQGGSRTDTQYF
>.|TRBV5-6|once|TRBJ2-1
TGTGCCAGCAGCATAGCTAGTGAGCAGTTCTTC
CASSIASEQFF
>.|TRBV6-1|.|TRBJ2-7
TGTGCCAGCAGTGAGTTCTACGAGCAGTACTTC
CASSEFYEQYF
>.|TRBV9|.|TRBJ2-5
TGTGCCAGCAGCGTAGAAGGAGGGCTACAAGAGACCCAGTACTTC
CASSVEGGLQETQYF
>TRBD1|TRBV29-1|.|TRBJ1-2
TGCAGCGTTGAAGAACAGGGGGCTCGTGGCTACACCTTC
CSVEEQGARGYTF
>.|TRBV6-6|.|TRBJ1-3
TGTGCCAGCAGTTACTCGGGCACCTCTGGAAACACCATATATTTT
CASSYSGTSGNTIYF
>.|TRBV20-1|.|TRBJ1-1
TGCAGGGACCCATACGGAGCTTTCTTT
CRDPYGAFF
>.|TRBV2|.|TRBJ1-4
TGTGCCAGCAGTGGGGGTTCCACTAATGAAAAACTGTTTTTT
CASSGGSTNEKLFF